The next 6 T cell receptor beta chains were all read from a single sample in a study of cytomegalovirus exposure and HLA in healthy donors. PCR was performed using 60 Vbeta and 13 Jbeta primers. The method was immunoSEQ multiplex PCR; TCRdb's version includes in-frame clones alone and lacks a portion of them. The table includes 75,000 to 80,000 clones, around 81% detected once. The specimen sequenced was PBMCs. The receptors derive from a man between 35 and 55 years old in good health and CMV-seronegative.

The V call is TRBV30, the J call TRBJ2-7, with TRBD2 matching over 10 bases. V lost 4 bases to trimming and J lost 5 bases; unmatched junction nucleotides: 14. This CDR3 is 16 amino acids long. The germline V gene encodes CDR1 GTSNPN and CDR2 SVGIG (reference sequence). The CDR3 bases are TGTGCCTGGAACTCCTTTTCTAGCGGGAGATCCCACGAGCAGTACTTC. This translates into CAWNSFSSGRSHEQYF.

The chain couples TRBV14 to TRBJ1-1; 7 bases fit TRBD1. The V gene's germline CDR1 is SGHDN and CDR2 FVKESK. V lost 4 bases and J lost 1; bases outside the gene matches: 6. The CDR3 has 15 residues. CDR3: CASSPRRTGNTEAFF. CDR3 nucleotides: TGTGCCAGCAGCCCGCGGCGGACAGGGAACACTGAAGCTTTCTTT.

V and J are TRBV19 and TRBJ1-5; tentatively, D is TRBD1 (5 bases). Trimming removed 5 bases from V and 4 bases from J, with 18 bases in between. The CDR3 is made up of 16 amino acids. Germline CDR1 reads LNHDA; CDR2 reads SQIVND (reference sequence). The CDR3 DNA reads as TGTGCCAGTAGTCCAATGGGGGGGGTTGGGAATCAGCCCCAGCATTTT. This encodes CASSPMGGVGNQPQHF.

V gene TRBV28 combines with J gene TRBJ1-4; D perhaps matches TRBD1 (6 bases). Per the germline V gene, CDR1 is MDHEN and CDR2 is SYDVKM. V lost 5 bases, J lost 3 bases, and 16 bases lay in between. The CDR3 runs 16 residues. CDR3 nucleotides: TGTGCCAGCAGTATCACAGGGTTAGTGGCTAATGAAAAACTGTTTTTT. Translating gives CASSITGLVANEKLFF.

The CDR3 DNA reads as TGTGCCACCAGCAGAGGCAGCTCTGGAAACACCATATATTTT. Its protein product is CATSRGSSGNTIYF. The chain carries TRBV15 and TRBJ1-3; D uncertain. This CDR3 has 14 amino acids. Germline CDR1 LNHNV, CDR2 YYDKDF (reference sequence). V lost 1 base and J 0 bases, leaving 4 bases between the germline ends.

This sequence joins TRBV19 and TRBJ2-7, with TRBD2 matching 7 bases. V dropped 2 bases and J dropped 4; count of bases not matched to a gene: 5. The length of the CDR3 is 14 residues. Germline V gene lookup returns CDR1 LNHDA and CDR2 SQIVND (reference sequence). CDR3 bases: TGTGCCAGTAGTATATCAGCGGGACTTTACGAGCAGTACTTC. Translating gives CASSISAGLYEQYF.